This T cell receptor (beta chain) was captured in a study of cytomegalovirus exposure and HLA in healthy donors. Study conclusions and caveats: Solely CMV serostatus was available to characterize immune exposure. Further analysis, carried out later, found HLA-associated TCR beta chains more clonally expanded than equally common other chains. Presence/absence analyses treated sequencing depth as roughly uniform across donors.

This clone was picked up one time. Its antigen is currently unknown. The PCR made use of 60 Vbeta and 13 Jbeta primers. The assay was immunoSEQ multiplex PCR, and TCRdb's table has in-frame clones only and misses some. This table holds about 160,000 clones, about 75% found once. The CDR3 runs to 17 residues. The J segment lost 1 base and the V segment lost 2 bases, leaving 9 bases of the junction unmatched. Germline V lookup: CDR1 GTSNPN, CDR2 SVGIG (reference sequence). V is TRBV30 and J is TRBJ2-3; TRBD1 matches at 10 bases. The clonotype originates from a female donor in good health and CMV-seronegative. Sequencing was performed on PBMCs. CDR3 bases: TGTGCCTGGAGTCCCCGTCCCGGGACAGGGGGCACAGATACGCAGTATTTT. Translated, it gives CAWSPRPGTGGTDTQYF. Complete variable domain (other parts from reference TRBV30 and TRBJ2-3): SQTIHQWPATLVQPVGSPLSLECTVEGTSNPNLYWYRQAAGRGLQLLFYSVGIGQISSEVPQNLSASRPQDRQFILSSKKLLLSDSGFYLCAWSPRPGTGGTDTQYFGPGTRLTVL.